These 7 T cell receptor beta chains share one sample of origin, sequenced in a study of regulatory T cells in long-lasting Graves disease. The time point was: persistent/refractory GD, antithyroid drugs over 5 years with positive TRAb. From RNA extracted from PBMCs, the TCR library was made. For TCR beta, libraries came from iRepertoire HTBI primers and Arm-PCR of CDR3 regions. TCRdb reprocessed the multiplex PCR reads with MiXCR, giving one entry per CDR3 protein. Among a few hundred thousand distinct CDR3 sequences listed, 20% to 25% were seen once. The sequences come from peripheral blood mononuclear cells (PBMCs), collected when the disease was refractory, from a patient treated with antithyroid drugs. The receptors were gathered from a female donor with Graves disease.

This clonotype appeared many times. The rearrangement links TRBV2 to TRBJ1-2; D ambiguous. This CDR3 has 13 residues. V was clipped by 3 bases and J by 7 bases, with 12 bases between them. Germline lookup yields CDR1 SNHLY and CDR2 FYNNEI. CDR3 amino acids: CASSESIESGYTF. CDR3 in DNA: TGTGCCAGCAGTGAGTCCATCGAGAGTGGCTACACCTTC.

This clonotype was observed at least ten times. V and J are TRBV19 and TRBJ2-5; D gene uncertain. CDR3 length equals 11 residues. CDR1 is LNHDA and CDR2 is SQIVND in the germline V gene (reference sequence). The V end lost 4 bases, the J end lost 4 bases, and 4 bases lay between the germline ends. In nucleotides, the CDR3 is TGTGCCAGTAGTAAGGGAGAGACCCAGTACTTC. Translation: CASSKGETQYF.

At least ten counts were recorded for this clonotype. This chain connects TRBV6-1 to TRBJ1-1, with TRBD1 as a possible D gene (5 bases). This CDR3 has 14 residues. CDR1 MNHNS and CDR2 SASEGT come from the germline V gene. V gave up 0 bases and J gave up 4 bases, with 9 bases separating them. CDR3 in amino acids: CASSEAQGSTEAFF. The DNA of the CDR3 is TGTGCCAGCAGTGAAGCGCAGGGTTCCACTGAAGCTTTCTTT.

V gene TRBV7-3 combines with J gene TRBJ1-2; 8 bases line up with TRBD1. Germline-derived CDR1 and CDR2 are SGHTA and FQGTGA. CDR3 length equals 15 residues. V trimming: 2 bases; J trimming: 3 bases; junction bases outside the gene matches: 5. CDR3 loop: CASSLVAGGDYGYTF. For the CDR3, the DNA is TGTGCCAGCAGCTTAGTTGCAGGGGGCGACTATGGCTACACCTTC.

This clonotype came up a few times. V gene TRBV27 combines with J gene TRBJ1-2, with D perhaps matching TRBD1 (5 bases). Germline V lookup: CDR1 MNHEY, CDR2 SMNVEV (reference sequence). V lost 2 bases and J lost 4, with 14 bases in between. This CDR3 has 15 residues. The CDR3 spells CASSLVQGPFYGYTF. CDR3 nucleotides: TGTGCCAGCAGTTTAGTCCAGGGCCCTTTCTATGGCTACACCTTC.

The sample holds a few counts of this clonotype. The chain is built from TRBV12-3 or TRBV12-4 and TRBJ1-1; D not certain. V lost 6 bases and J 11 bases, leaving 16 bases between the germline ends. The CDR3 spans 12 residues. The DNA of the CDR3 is TGTGCCAGCAGCCAGAGGAGGGTGGGTGCTTTCTTT. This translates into CASSQRRVGAFF.

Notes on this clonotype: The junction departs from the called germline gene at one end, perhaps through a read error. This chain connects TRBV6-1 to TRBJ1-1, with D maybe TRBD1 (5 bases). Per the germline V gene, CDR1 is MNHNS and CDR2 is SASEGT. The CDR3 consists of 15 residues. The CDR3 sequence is CAGSRRVWGKREAFF. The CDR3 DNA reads TGTGCCGGCAGTCGCAGGGTCTGGGGCAAGAGGGAAGCTTTCTTT.